Sequencing of this T cell receptor (beta chain) was carried out in a study of T cell responses to AZD1222 COVID-19 vaccine (TCRdb year 2021). Describing the broader study: TCR sequencing covered 230 to 250 trial participants: roughly 200 given two doses of AZD1222 and around 25 given two doses of MenACWY control vaccine. Enrollment into the trials was organized by age into subgroups of 18-55, 56-69 and 70-plus years, and those subgroups contained approximately 160, 26 and 62 TCR-sequenced participants, respectively. Summary of the overall study and its limitations: Participants were mostly white British and included more females than males, and it was suggested by the authors that clonal diversity may have been underestimated. Nearly half of unique spike-specific TCRs reportedly recognized epitopes outside regions mutated in the B.1.351 and B.1.1.7 variants. The whole spike protein was spanned by vaccine-associated CD4 TCRs, and dominant responses were seen in regions 160-218 and 743-854. Conclusions about previously exposed vaccinees are limited because only 5 or 6 AZD1222 recipients were SARS-CoV-2 seropositive at baseline. Because no day 14 peak-response samples were available, repertoires were characterized only after the peak T cell response. Spike-specific TCR breadth and depth rose significantly after two AZD1222 doses compared with day 0 and with MenACWY recipients. In the small 56-69-year group, the increase in depth fell short of significance, most likely because of low power.

Trimming at the junction amounts to 0 bases on V and 6 bases on J, and the germline ends lie 7 bases apart. The germline V gene (reference sequence) supplies CDR1 SGHKS and CDR2 YYEKEE. Reading from cysteine to phenylalanine, the CDR3 counts 13 amino acids. CDR3 DNA only is kept here, 39 bases in frame from base 1. The CDR3 regions of human TCRbeta chains were analyzed by immunosequencing. From the authors' description of their analysis: Repertoire TCRs were matched against a reference library of SARS-CoV-2-specific TCRs generated with the MIRA antigen-specificity platform. Breadth meant the fraction of unique TCRs that were SARS-CoV-2-associated, whereas depth meant the fraction of total T cells that were SARS-CoV-2-associated. Using the MIRA data, each spike-specific TCR was mapped to the spike region that the TCR reacts to and placed in a CD4 or CD8 class. Log10-transformed breadth and depth values were compared by one-way ANOVA with Sidak's multiple comparisons tests. TCRdb took this table from immuneACCESS and kept in-frame rearrangements with V and J called. Such tables lack part of the clones; where checked against another copy, unresolved V genes explain under half of the gap, and the rest is unexplained. D and trimming come from the DNA, and the V and J calls and clone size come from that table. In all, the sample holds more than 65,000 clones, and around 78% of those were seen once. The top ten hold about 23% of the sample.

A word on this clone: No cognate antigen has been identified for it. No base qualities exist here, and no much larger clone lies one base off it.

The sample's time point label, decoded: about 28 days (+/-7) after the second vaccine dose. AZD1222 recipients with second doses at about 4 weeks or about 12 weeks were pooled, because spike-specific TCR depth and breadth did not differ between schedules. Samples from vaccinated people were obtained from the UK trials COV001 and COV002, which included a single-blind randomized controlled phase 2/3 trial of AZD1222 (ChAdOx1 nCoV-19) in healthy adults. For TCRbeta chain sequencing, PBMC samples from trial participants were taken at day 0 and at day 28 after the second dose. The V and J segments used are TRBV5-5 and TRBJ1-5, with the D gene call left open. The sample consisted of peripheral blood, taken 28 days after the second AZD1222 dose. The receptor comes from an adult who received the AZD1222 COVID-19 vaccine. In nucleotide form, the sequence is TGTGCCAGCAGCTTGGGGAGGGCTCAGCCCCAGCATTTT. Its protein reads: CASSLGRAQPQHF. The CDR3 plus the reference TRBV5-5 and TRBJ1-5 genes for the other parts give the full variable domain: DAGVTQSPTHLIKTRGQQVTLRCSPISGHKSVSWYQQVLGQGPQFIFQYYEKEERGRGNFPDRFSARQFPNYSSELNVNALLLGDSALYLCASSLGRAQPQHFGDGTRLSIL.